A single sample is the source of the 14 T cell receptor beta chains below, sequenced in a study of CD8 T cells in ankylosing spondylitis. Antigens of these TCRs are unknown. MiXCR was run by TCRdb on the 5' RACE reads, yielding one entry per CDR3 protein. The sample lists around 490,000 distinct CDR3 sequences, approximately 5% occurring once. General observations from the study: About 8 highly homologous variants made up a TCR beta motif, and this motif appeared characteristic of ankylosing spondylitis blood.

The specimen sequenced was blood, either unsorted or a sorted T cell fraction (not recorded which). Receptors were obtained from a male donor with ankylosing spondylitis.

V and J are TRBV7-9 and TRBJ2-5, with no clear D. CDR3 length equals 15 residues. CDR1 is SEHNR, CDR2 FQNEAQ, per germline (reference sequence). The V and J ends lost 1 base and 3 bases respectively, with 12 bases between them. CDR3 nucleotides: TGTGCCAGCAGCTTAGGGTACCTGAATAAAGAGACCCAGTACTTC. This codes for CASSLGYLNKETQYF.

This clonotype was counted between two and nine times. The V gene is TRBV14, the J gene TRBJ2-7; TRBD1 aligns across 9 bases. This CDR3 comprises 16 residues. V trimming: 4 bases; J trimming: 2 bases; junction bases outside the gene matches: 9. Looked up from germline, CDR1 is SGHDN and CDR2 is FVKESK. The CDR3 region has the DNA TGTGCCAGCAGCCCCTTTCGTCACAGGGGGCCCTACGAGCAGTACTTC. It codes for CASSPFRHRGPYEQYF.

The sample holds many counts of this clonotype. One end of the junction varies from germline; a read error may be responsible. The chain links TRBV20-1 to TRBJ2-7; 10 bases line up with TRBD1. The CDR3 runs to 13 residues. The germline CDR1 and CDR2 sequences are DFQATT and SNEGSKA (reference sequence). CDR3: CSARGDRGITQYF. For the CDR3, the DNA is TGCAGTGCCAGAGGGGACAGGGGTATCACGCAGTACTTC.

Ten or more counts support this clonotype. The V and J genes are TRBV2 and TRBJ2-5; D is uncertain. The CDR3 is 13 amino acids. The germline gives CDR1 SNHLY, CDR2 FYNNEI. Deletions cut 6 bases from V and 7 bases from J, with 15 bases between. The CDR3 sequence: CASRQRGAGTQYF. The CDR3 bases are TGTGCCAGCAGACAACGAGGAGCAGGGACCCAGTACTTC.

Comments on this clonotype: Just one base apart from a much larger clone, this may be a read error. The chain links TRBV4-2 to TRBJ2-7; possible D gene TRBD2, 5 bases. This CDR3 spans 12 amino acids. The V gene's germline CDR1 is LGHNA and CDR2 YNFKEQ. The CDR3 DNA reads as TGTGCCATCAGCCGGGAACTCTACGAGCAGTACTTC. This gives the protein CAISRELYEQYF.

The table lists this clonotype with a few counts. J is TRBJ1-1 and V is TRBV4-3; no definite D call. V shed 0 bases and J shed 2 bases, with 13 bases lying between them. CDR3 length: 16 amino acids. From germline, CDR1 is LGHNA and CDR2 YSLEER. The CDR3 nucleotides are TGCGCCAGCAGCCAAGATCGCCACGGCTTCAACACTGAAGCTTTCTTT. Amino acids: CASSQDRHGFNTEAFF.

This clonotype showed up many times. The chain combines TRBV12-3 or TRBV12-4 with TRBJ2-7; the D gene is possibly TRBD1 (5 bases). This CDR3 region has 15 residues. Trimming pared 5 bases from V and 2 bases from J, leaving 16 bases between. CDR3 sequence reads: CASSQKWTNTYEQYF. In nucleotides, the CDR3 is TGTGCCAGCAGTCAAAAGTGGACAAATACCTACGAGCAGTACTTC.

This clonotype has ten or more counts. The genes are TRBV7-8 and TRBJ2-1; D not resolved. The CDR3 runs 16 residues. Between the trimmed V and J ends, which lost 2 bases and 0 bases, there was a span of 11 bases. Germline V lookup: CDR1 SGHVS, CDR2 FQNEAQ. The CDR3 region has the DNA TGTGCCAGCAGCTTAATGGGGTCTGGCTCCTACAATGAGCAGTTCTTC. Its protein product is CASSLMGSGSYNEQFF.

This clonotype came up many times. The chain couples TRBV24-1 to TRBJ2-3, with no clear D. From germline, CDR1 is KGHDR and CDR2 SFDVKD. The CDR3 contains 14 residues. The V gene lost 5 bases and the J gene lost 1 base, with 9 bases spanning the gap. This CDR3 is CATSGRRRTDTQYF. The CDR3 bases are TGTGCCACCAGTGGCAGGCGGCGCACAGATACGCAGTATTTT.

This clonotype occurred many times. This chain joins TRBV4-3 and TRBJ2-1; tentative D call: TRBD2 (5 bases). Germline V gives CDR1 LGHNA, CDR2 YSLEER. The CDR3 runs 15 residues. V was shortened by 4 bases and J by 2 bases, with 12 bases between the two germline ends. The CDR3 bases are TGCGCCAGCAGCCCCCACCACGGGGCCTACAATGAGCAGTTCTTC. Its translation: CASSPHHGAYNEQFF.

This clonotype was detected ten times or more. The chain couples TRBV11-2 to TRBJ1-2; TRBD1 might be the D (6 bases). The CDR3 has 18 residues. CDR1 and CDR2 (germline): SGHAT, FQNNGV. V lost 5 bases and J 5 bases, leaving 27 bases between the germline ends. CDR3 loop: CASSPRETTGIRGYGYTF. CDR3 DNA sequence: TGTGCCAGCAGCCCCCGAGAAACGACAGGCATAAGGGGTTATGGCTACACCTTC.

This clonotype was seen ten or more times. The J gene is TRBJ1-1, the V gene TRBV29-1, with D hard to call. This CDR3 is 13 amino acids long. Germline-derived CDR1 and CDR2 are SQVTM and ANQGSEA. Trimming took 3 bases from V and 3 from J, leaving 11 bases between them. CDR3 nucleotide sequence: TGCAGCGTTGATGGCAGGTTGGACACTGAAGCTTTCTTT. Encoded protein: CSVDGRLDTEAFF.

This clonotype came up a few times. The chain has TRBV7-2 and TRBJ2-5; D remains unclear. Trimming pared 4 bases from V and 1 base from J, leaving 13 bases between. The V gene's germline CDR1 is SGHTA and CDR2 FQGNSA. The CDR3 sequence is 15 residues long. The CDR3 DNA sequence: TGTGCCAGCAGCTACTCCTCGCTCCCCCAAGAGACCCAGTACTTC. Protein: CASSYSSLPQETQYF.

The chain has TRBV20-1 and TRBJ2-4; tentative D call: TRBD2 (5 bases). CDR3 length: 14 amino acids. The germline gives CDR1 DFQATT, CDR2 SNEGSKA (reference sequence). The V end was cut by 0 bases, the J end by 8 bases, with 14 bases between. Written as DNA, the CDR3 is TGCAGTGCTAGAGATTTCAAGTCAGCGGACATTCAGTACTTC. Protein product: CSARDFKSADIQYF.